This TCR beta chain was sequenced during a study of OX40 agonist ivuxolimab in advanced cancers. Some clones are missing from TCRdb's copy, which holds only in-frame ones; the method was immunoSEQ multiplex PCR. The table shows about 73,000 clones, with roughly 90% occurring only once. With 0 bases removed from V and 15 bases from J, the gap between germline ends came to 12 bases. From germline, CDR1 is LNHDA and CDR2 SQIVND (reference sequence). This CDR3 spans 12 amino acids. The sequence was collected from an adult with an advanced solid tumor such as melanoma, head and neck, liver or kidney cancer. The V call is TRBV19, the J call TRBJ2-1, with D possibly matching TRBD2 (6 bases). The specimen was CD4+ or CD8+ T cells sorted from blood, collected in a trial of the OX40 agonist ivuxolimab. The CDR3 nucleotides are TGTGCCAGTAGTATAGAGGCGGGACGCTGGTTCTTC. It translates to CASSIEAGRWFF.